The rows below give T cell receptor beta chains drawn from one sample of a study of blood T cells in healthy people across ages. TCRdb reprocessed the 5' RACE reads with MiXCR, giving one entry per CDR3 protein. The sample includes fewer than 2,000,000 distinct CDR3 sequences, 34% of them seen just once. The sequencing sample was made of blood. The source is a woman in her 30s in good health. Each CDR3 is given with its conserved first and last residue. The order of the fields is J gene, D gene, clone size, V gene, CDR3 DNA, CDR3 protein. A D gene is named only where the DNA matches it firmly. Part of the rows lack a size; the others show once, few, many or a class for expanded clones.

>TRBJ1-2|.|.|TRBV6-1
TGTGCCAGCAGATTGGACCGGGGGGGCTATGGCTACACCTTC
CASRLDRGGYGYTF
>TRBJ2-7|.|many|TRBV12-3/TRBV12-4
TGTGCCAGCAGTCACAGGGTCTACGAGCAGTACTTC
CASSHRVYEQYF
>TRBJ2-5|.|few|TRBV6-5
TGTGCCGTCCGGGACACCCAAGAGACCCAGTACTTC
CAVRDTQETQYF
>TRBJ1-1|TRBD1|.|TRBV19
TGTGCCAGTATTGCCGGGACAGGAGCTTTCTTT
CASIAGTGAFF
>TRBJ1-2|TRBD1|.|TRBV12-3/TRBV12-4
TGTGCCAGCAGTACCGGGACAGCCCCCACCTTC
CASSTGTAPTF
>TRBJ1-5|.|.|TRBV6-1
TGTGCCACCCTAGGAGGGCGCAATCAGCCCCAGCATTTT
CATLGGRNQPQHF
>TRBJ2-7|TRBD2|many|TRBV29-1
TGCAGCGTTGAAGATGCCGGGCGGGGGGTATCCTACGAGCAGTACTTC
CSVEDAGRGVSYEQYF
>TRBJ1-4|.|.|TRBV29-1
TGCAGCGTCCCCGGGACACGAAATGAAAAACTGTTTTTT
CSVPGTRNEKLFF
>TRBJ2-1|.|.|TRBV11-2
TGTGCCAGCACTCTAGTATCCCGGCCCCATGAGCAGTTCTTC
CASTLVSRPHEQFF
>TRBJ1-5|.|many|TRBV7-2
TGTGCCAGCAGCCGTGACGGTAATAGCAATCAGCCCCAGCATTTT
CASSRDGNSNQPQHF
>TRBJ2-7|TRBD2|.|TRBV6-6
TGTGCCAGCAGTTACTCTACGGCGGGAGTCCCCCACGAGCAGTACTTC
CASSYSTAGVPHEQYF
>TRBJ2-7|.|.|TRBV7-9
TGTGCCAGCAGCTTGCGTGCGGGGTCCTACGAGCAGTACTTC
CASSLRAGSYEQYF
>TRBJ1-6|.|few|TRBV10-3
TGTGCCATCAGTCCGGGCCTGAATTCACCCCTCCACTTT
CAISPGLNSPLHF
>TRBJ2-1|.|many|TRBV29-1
TGCAGCGTTGAAGAGGGCCCGGGAAATGAGCAGTTCTTC
CSVEEGPGNEQFF
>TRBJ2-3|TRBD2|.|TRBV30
TGTGCCTGGAAGGGCGGGGGTGCAGATACGCAGTATTTT
CAWKGGGADTQYF
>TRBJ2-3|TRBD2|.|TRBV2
TGTGCCAGCAGTAATTTCGGACTAGCGGGCTTCACAGATACGCAGTATTTT
CASSNFGLAGFTDTQYF
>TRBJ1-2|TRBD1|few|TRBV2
TGTGCCAGCAGTGCCTTAGGACAGGGTGGAGGTGGCTACACCTTC
CASSALGQGGGGYTF
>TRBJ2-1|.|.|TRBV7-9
TGTGCCAGCAGCTTAAGGGACCTAGGGTACAATGAGCAGTTCTTC
CASSLRDLGYNEQFF
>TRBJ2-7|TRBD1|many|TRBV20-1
TGCAGAACGGGGACAGGTCGCTACGAGCAGTACTTC
CRTGTGRYEQYF
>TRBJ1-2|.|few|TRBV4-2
TGTGCCAGCAGCGCTAGAGACGGAAACTATGGCTACACCTTC
CASSARDGNYGYTF
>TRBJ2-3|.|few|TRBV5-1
TGCGCCAGCAGCTTGGCTCGACTGTCGGTGGGAGATACGCAGTATTTT
CASSLARLSVGDTQYF
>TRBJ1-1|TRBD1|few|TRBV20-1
TGCAGTGCCAGGGGGGACATCGGCATGAACACTGAAGCTTTCTTT
CSARGDIGMNTEAFF
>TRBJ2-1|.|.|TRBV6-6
TGTGCCAGCAGTCACCCATCCGCCGGGAGACGCTACAATGAGCAGTTCTTC
CASSHPSAGRRYNEQFF
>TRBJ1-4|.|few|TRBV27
TGTGCCAGCAGTTATGAGGGGCGAACTAATGAAAAACTGTTTTTT
CASSYEGRTNEKLFF
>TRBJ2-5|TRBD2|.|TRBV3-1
TGTGCCAGCAGCCATCGCAAGCGGGAGAGACAAGAGACCCAGTACTTC
CASSHRKRERQETQYF
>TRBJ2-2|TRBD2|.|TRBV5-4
TGTGCCAGCAGCAGGACTAGCGGGAGCACCGGGGAGCTGTTTTTT
CASSRTSGSTGELFF
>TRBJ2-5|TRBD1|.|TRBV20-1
TGCAGTGCTAGGGGACAGCTCCAAGAGACCCAGTACTTC
CSARGQLQETQYF
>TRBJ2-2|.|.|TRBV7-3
TGTGCCAGCAGCCCGACTGCGAACACCGGGGAGCTGTTTTTT
CASSPTANTGELFF
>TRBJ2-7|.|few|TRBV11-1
TGTGCCAGCAGCCCACCTCAGGGGCCAAGCTCCTACGAGCAGTACTTC
CASSPPQGPSSYEQYF
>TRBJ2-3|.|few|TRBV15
TGTGCCACCAGGTACCGGGGCGACACAGATACGCAGTATTTT
CATRYRGDTDTQYF
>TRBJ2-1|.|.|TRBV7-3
TGTGCCAGCAGCTTAGGCGCGGGTTATCGGAATGAGCAGTTCTTC
CASSLGAGYRNEQFF
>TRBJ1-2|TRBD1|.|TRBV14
TGTGCCAGCAGCCACCCCGGGACAGGGTCCTATGGCTACACCTTC
CASSHPGTGSYGYTF
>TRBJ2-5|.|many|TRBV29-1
TGCAGCGTTAGGGACTTCTCACGCGAGACCCAGTACTTC
CSVRDFSRETQYF
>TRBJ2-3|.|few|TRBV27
TGTGCCAGCAGTCCGACAGCCCCAGCCCTCACAGATACGCAGTATTTT
CASSPTAPALTDTQYF
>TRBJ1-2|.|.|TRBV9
TGTGCCAGCAGCGTTGGCAGAGCCGTTAACGGCTACACCTTC
CASSVGRAVNGYTF
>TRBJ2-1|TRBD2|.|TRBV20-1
TGCAGTGCTACCCTAGCGGGAGTGGGCAGTGAGCAGTTCTTC
CSATLAGVGSEQFF
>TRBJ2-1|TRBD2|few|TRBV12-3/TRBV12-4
TGTGCCAGCAGATTGACTAGCGGGGAACACAATGAGCAGTTCTTC
CASRLTSGEHNEQFF
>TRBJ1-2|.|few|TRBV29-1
TGCAGCGTGTTTTCCGGGACGGACGGTGGAGGCTACACCTTC
CSVFSGTDGGGYTF
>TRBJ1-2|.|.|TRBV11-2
TGTGCCAGCAGTAAATATCCCGGGGAGGGGTGGCCCTATGGCTACACCTTC
CASSKYPGEGWPYGYTF
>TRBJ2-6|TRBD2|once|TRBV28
TGTGCCAGCAGTTTAGAAGCGGGGTTCTCTGGGGCCGACGTCCTGACTTTC
CASSLEAGFSGADVLTF
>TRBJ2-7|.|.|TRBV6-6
TGTGCCAGCAGATACGACACTATCTACGAGCAGTACTTC
CASRYDTIYEQYF
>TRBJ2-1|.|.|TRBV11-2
TGTGCCAGCAGCTGGCTGATGGCGAGGGGCGAGCAGTTCTTC
CASSWLMARGEQFF
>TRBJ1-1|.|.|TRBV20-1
TGCAGTGCTAGACCCTCAGGCAGGGTCTTATTGAACACTGAAGCTTTCTTT
CSARPSGRVLLNTEAFF
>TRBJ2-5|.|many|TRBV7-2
TGTGCCAGCAGCTTAATTGGGGAAGAGACCCAGTACTTC
CASSLIGEETQYF
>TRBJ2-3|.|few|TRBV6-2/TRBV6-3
TGTGCCAGCAGCCCAAGACAGGGGGAGCTAGCGGGACTCACAGATACGCAGTATTTT
CASSPRQGELAGLTDTQYF
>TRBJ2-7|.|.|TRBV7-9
TGTGCCAGCAGCTTAAGTGCCGGTGCCGCTATAGGTATACGCGAGCAGTACTTC
CASSLSAGAAIGIREQYF
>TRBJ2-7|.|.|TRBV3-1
TGTGCCAGCAGCCAAGAAGAGAATTCGACCGGGCAGTACTTC
CASSQEENSTGQYF